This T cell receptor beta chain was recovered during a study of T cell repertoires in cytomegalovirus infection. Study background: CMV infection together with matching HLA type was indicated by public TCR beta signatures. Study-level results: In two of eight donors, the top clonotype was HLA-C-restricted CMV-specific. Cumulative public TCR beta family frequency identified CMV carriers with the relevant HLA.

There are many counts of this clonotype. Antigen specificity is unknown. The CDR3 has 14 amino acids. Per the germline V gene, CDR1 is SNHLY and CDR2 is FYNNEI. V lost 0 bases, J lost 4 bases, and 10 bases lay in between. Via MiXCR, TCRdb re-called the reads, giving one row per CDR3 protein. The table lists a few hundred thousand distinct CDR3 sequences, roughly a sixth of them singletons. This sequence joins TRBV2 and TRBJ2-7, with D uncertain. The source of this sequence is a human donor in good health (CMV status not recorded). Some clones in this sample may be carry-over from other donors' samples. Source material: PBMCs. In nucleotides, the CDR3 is TGTGCCAGCAGTGAAGCTACGGGCGCTTACGAGCAGTACTTC. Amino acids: CASSEATGAYEQYF.